This T cell receptor beta chain was retrieved from a study of shared clonotypes between healthy human individuals. Study-wide findings and caveats: Generation probabilities of non-shared clonotypes were lower (relative to those shared by all four donors).

There are 14 residues in the CDR3. CDR1 and CDR2 (germline): SGHVT, SQSDAQ. V was clipped by 1 base and J by 9 bases, with 13 bases between them. As for this clone: The antigen remains undetermined. The identical CDR3 is also encoded by other nucleotide sequences in the sample.

Every subset's genomic DNA went evenly onto several immunoSEQ plates. Method: immunoSEQ multiplex PCR; TCRdb's copy keeps in-frame clones and lacks some. Of just over 2,000,000 clones listed, roughly 96% are singletons. The sequence was obtained from a man aged 18 to 29 in good health. The material sequenced was naive CD4+ T cells sorted from blood. Subset here: CD45RA+ positively selected. The chain has TRBV7-4 and TRBJ1-5; D may be TRBD1 (5 bases). The DNA for the CDR3 is TGTGCCAGCAGCTTAGTGGGGCTAGTTTCGCCCCAGCATTTT. Translation gives CASSLVGLVSPQHF.